What follows describes a single TCR beta chain. This clone was seen just once. Its antigen remains unidentified. Base quality data are lacking; no much larger clone is found one base away. TCR CDR3 regions were amplified from genomic DNA by multiplex PCR using the deep immunoSEQ assay. Extracted genomic DNA from each cell subset was spread evenly across all wells of several immunoSEQ 96-well plates, with each plate serving as a replicate. For sorted subsets, each replicate PCR was loaded with about 0.2 ug genomic DNA, equivalent to roughly 30,000 T cell genomes. Purified libraries were quantified with a Qubit 3.0 fluorometer, sized on a Bioanalyzer 2100, and re-quantified with the KAPA Library Quantification kit. Every immunoSEQ 96-well plate was sequenced on a separate single-read 150-cycle Illumina NextSeq 550 flow cell. The original pipeline was this. Because only junctional sequences without quality scores were contained in the immunoSEQ output, filtering matching that applied to full-length reads could not be performed. To assign V/J genes and CDR3, sequences were annotated against IMGT germline references using PyIR, a Python wrapper for IgBLAST v1.9. Reads with weak V/J assignments (E-value above 1e-6), missing CDR3, stop codons, out-of-frame junctions, or ambiguous translated residues were removed. V3J clonotypes were defined as sequences sharing an identical inferred V gene, J gene, and CDR3 amino acid sequence. The percentage overlap between two repertoires was calculated by dividing the number of shared unique clonotypes by the size of the smaller repertoire. RTK rarefaction, the Chao1 estimator, and Recon v2.1 estimates of unobserved clonotypes were used to assess repertoire richness. Generation probabilities for all TCRbeta clonotypes obtained by the gDNA method from a few donors were computed using OLGA. Held by TCRdb, this immuneACCESS table contains in-frame sequences only and omits some clones. Under half of the omission traces to an unresolved V gene where checked; the cause of the rest is unknown. V, J and clone size were drawn from that table, and D and trimming were deduced from the DNA. This sample has over a million clones in its table, and about 75% of those were observed once. The ten largest account for around 1.4% of the sample.

Donors were healthy HIV-negative adults with no recently reported acute infections or vaccinations. All donors were Caucasian adults living in Nashville, Tennessee, USA. CD4+ T cells were enriched by magnetic negative selection, after which naive cells were positively selected on CD45RA and the negative fraction was taken as the memory subset. After blood collection by leukapheresis, PBMCs were isolated using Ficoll-Histopaque density gradient centrifugation and then cryopreserved in the vapor phase of liquid nitrogen. Analytical flow cytometry was used to check the purity and quantity of each magnetically sorted T cell population. Genomic DNA was isolated from each sorted fraction and quantified by UV absorbance on a Nanodrop 2000c. Taken from cysteine to phenylalanine, the CDR3 has 13 residues. CDR3 DNA only is kept here, 39 bases in frame from base 1. V is shortened by 2 bases, J by 5 bases, and the region joining them spans 8 bases. CDR1 and CDR2, per the germline V gene, are SGHTA and FQGTGA.

These data originate in a study of shared clonotypes between healthy human individuals (dated by TCRdb to about 2020). At the level of the whole study: The cohort included three men and a couple of women between 18 and 49 years of age. To estimate repertoire size and how much clonotype sharing occurs between individuals, the study deeply sequenced the blood TCR repertoires of roughly 5 healthy adults. Each donor's leukapheresis produced roughly between roughly 0.85 and 9.5 billion PBMCs. Different laboratories and diverse techniques were used to prepare libraries and sequence TCR repertoires, to increase sequencing depth and limit assay-specific biases. Per donor, three plates each were used for CD4 naive and CD4 memory, two for CD8 naive, and one for CD8 memory.

Broad study findings and their caveats: Naive subsets generally had larger estimated clonotype richness than memory subsets. Compared with non-shared clonotypes, the clonotypes found in all four sorted-subset donors had higher generation probabilities. Based on pairwise subsampling, the degree of clonotype sharing among donors was expected to be affected by sequencing depth. Even with the large sequencing depth, rarefaction of the sorted-subset datasets indicated that sequencing was incomplete. Sampling was limited to blood, and TCR repertoires in tissue likely differ from TCR repertoires in blood. Because the study included a small number of donors, the genetic and exposure-history diversity represented was limited. Across four donors, roughly 5.1% of naive CD4, roughly 3.3% of naive CD8, under 2.5% of memory CD4, and approximately 0.42% of memory CD8 clonotypes were shared.

The TCR originated in a man between 18 and 35 years old in good health. The material sequenced was memory CD4+ T cells sorted from blood. Taken with the paper, the label for cell subset or site translates to: CD45RA-negative fraction. The V and J segments used are TRBV7-3 and TRBJ2-3; matching of 6 bases hints at TRBD1 as the D gene. The CDR3 corresponds to CASSLSQGDTQYF. The nucleotides read TGTGCCAGCAGCTTATCACAGGGAGATACGCAGTATTTT.